This is a list of T cell receptor beta chains from one sample in a study of STAT3 mutations in large granular lymphocyte leukemia. Sequencing was performed with immunoSEQ multiplex PCR; in TCRdb, only in-frame clones are kept and a portion is missing. Among roughly 5,900 clones, around 90% were seen once, and the ten largest hold approximately 15%. Sequencing was performed on PBMCs. All receptors derive from a human donor with T large granular lymphocyte leukemia. Some clones in this sample may be carry-over from other donors' samples. The conserved cysteine and the conserved F or W are not part of the CDR3 here.

v_gene	j_gene	CDR3aa
TRBV4-1	TRBJ2-1	ASSQDVNRDEQF
TRBV7-9	TRBJ1-2	ASSPRGFLQENYGYT
TRBV18	TRBJ2-3	ASSTGSLRTDTQY
TRBV27	TRBJ2-3	ASSPGLAESTDTQY
TRBV7-2	TRBJ1-2	ASSLGPAGGFDYGYT
TRBV6-5	TRBJ2-5	ATGDSLRETQY
TRBV4-1	TRBJ1-2	ASSQDLRVNGYT
TRBV30	TRBJ2-7	AWSRGLAGNYEQY
TRBV29-1	TRBJ1-4	SVEADNEKLF
TRBV6-5	TRBJ2-2	ASSRQNTGELF
TRBV5-1	TRBJ2-3	ASSDQGFGTDTQY
TRBV6-4	TRBJ2-7	AIQPGQRSKHEQY
TRBV14	TRBJ2-5	ASSPPGRAGETQY
TRBV6-6	TRBJ1-1	ASSLLAGEVTEAF
TRBV27	TRBJ2-5	ASRGSSGGETQY
TRBV5-1	TRBJ1-1	ASRWGAPNTEAF